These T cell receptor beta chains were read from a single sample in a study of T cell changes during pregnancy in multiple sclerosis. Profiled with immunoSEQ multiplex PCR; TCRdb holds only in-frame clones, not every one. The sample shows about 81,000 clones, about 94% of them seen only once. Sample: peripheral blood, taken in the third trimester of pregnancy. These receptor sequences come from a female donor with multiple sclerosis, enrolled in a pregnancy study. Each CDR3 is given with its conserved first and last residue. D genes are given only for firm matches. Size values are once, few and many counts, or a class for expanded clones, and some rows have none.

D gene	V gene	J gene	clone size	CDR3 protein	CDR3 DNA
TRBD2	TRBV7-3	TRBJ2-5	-	CASSLNAGGQETQYF	TGTGCCAGCAGCTTAAATGCGGGGGGCCAAGAGACCCAGTACTTC
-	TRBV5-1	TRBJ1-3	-	CASSLASGPGAGNTIYF	TGCGCCAGCAGCTTGGCCTCGGGACCGGGAGCTGGAAACACCATATATTTT
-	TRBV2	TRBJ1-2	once	CASSSTGTQRYGYTF	TGTGCCAGCAGTAGTACCGGGACACAACGCTATGGCTACACCTTC
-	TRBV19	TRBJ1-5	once	CASSTGQPRYQPQHF	TGTGCCAGTAGTACCGGACAGCCGAGATATCAGCCCCAGCATTTT
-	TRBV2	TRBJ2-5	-	CASRGSETQYF	TGTGCCAGCAGGGGGAGTGAGACCCAGTACTTC
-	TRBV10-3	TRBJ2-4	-	CATAGVGENIQYF	TGTGCCACCGCAGGGGTAGGAGAAAACATTCAGTACTTC
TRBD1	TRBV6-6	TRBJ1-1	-	CASSLRQGDTEAFF	TGTGCCAGCAGTTTGAGACAGGGTGACACTGAAGCTTTCTTT
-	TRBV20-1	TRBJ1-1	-	CSALSFEAFF	TGCAGTGCCCTCTCGTTTGAAGCTTTCTTT
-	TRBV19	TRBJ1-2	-	CASSLPGDGYTF	TGTGCCAGTAGTTTGCCCGGGGATGGCTACACCTTC
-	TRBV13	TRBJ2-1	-	CASGAQGSGYNEQFF	TGTGCCAGCGGCGCGCAGGGGAGTGGGTACAATGAGCAGTTCTTC
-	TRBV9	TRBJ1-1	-	CASSVVENEAFF	TGTGCCAGCAGCGTAGTTGAGAATGAAGCTTTCTTT
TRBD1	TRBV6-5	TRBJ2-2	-	CASSLLGTENTGELFF	TGTGCCAGCAGTTTACTTGGGACAGAAAACACCGGGGAGCTGTTTTTT
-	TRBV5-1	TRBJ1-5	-	CASSADRNQPQHF	TGCGCCAGCAGCGCCGACAGGAATCAGCCCCAGCATTTT
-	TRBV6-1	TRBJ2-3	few	CASNPPSTDTQYF	TGTGCCAGCAATCCCCCTAGCACAGATACGCAGTATTTT
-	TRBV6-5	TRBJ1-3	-	CASSYPMTGNTIYF	TGTGCCAGCAGTTACCCCATGACAGGAAACACCATATATTTT
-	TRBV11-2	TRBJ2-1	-	CASGPFGGDEQFF	TGTGCCAGCGGACCATTCGGAGGCGATGAGCAGTTCTTC
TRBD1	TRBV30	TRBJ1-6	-	CAWRMTGGYNSPLHF	TGTGCCTGGAGGATGACAGGGGGCTATAATTCACCCCTCCACTTT
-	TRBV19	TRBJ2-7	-	CASSIALTTSSYEQYF	TGTGCCAGTAGTATAGCCCTGACAACGAGCTCCTACGAGCAGTACTTC
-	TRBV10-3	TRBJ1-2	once	CAISESRTDSNGYTF	TGTGCCATCAGTGAGTCGAGGACAGACTCGAATGGCTACACCTTC
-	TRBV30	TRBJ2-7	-	CAWSAGTTYEQYF	TGTGCCTGGAGTGCGGGGACAACCTACGAGCAGTACTTC
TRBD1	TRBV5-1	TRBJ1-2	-	CASSLPGQGKADGYTF	TGCGCCAGCAGCTTACCGGGACAGGGGAAAGCGGATGGCTACACCTTC
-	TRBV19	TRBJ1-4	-	CASNPGEDEKLFF	TGTGCCAGTAACCCGGGGGAGGATGAAAAACTGTTTTTT
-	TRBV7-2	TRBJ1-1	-	CASSPRLGALTEAFF	TGTGCCAGCAGCCCCCGGTTGGGGGCCTTAACTGAAGCTTTCTTT
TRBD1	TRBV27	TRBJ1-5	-	CASSLSRTGPNQPQHF	TGTGCCAGCAGTCTATCAAGGACAGGACCCAATCAGCCCCAGCATTTT
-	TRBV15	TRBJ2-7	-	CATSRTVYEQYF	TGTGCCACCAGCAGGACAGTCTACGAGCAGTACTTC
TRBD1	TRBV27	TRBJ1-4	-	CASRTSQGVEEKLFF	TGTGCCAGCAGAACCTCACAGGGGGTTGAGGAAAAACTGTTTTTT
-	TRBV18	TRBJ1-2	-	CASSPDTGNPAGYGYTF	TGTGCCAGCTCACCCGATACAGGGAACCCGGCGGGTTATGGCTACACCTTC
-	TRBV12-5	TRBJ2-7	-	CASAKEGITTTPEQYF	TGTGCTAGTGCCAAGGAGGGAATAACTACCACCCCCGAGCAGTACTTC
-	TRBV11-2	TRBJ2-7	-	CASSFRVSYEQYF	TGTGCCAGCAGCTTCCGGGTCTCCTACGAGCAGTACTTC
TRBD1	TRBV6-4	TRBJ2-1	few	CASSDETGGSEQFF	TGTGCCAGCAGTGACGAGACAGGGGGCAGTGAGCAGTTCTTC
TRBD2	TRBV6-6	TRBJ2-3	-	CASKIAGEFTDTQYF	TGTGCCAGCAAAATAGCGGGGGAATTTACAGATACGCAGTATTTT
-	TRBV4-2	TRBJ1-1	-	CASSQDGRDDIEAFF	TGTGCCAGCAGCCAAGATGGGAGGGATGACATTGAAGCTTTCTTT
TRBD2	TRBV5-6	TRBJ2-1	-	CASSLELAGRAYNEQFF	TGTGCCAGCAGCTTGGAACTAGCGGGCCGCGCCTACAATGAGCAGTTCTTC
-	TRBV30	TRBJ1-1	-	CAWTLLLNTEAFF	TGTGCCTGGACCCTCCTCTTGAACACTGAAGCTTTCTTT
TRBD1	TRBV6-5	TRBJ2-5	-	CASSRGQGAQETQYF	TGTGCCAGCAGTCGAGGACAGGGGGCTCAAGAGACCCAGTACTTC
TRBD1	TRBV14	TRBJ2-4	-	CASSPLTGAVKNIQYF	TGTGCCAGCAGCCCCCTTACAGGGGCCGTCAAAAACATTCAGTACTTC
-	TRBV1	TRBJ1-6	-	CTSSQEFFGGGDLPNSPLHF	TGCACCAGCAGCCAAGAGTTTTTTGGAGGGGGCGACCTCCCCAATTCACCCCTCCACTTT
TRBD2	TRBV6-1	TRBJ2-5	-	CASSEYFSGGQETQYF	TGTGCCAGCAGTGAATATTTTAGCGGGGGGCAAGAGACCCAGTACTTC
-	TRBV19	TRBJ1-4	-	CASRSRAELDEKLFF	TGTGCCAGTAGGAGCAGGGCAGAACTTGATGAAAAACTGTTTTTT
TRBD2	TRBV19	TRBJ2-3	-	CASRSGGAIDTQYF	TGTGCCAGTAGATCCGGGGGGGCCATAGATACGCAGTATTTT
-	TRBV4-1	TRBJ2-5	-	CASSQLPVLVASETQYF	TGCGCCAGCAGCCAATTACCGGTACTTGTTGCTTCGGAGACCCAGTACTTC